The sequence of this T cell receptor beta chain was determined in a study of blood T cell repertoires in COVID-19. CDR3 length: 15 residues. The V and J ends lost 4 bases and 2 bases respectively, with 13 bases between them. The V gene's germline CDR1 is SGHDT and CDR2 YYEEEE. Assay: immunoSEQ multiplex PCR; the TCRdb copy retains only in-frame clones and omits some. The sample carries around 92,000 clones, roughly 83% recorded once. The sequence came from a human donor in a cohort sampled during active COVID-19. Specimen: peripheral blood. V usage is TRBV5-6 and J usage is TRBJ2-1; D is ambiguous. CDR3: CASSQKANPYNEQFF. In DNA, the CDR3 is TGTGCCAGCAGCCAGAAAGCGAACCCCTACAATGAGCAGTTCTTC.